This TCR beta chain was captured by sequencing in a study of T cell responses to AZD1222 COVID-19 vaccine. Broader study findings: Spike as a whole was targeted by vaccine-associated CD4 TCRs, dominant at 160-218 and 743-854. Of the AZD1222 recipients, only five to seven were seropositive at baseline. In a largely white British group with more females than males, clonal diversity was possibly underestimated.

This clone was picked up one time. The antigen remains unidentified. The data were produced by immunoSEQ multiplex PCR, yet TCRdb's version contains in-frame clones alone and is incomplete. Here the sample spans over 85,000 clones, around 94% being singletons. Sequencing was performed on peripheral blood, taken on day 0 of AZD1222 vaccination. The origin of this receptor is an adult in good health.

The CDR3 nucleotides read TGTGCCAGGTCACTTCCAACCGGAGGATCGGAGCAGTTCTTC. Translating gives CARSLPTGGSEQFF. The chain is built from TRBV2 and TRBJ2-1; a weak D match, TRBD2 (5 bases). This CDR3 has 14 residues. Trimming took off 9 bases at V and 10 bases at J, with 22 bases between the two ends. Germline CDR1 SNHLY, CDR2 FYNNEI.